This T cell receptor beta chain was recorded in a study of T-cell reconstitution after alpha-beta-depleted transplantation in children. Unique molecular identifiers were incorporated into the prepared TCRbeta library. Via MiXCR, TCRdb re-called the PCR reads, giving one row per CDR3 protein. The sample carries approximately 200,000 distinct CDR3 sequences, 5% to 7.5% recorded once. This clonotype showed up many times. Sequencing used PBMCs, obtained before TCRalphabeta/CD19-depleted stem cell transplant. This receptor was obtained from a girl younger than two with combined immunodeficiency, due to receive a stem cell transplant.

The CDR3 bases are TGTGCCAGCAGCGTAGGAGGGGGAACCGAGCAGTACTTC. It translates to CASSVGGGTEQYF. This chain connects TRBV9 to TRBJ2-7, with D possibly being TRBD1 (6 bases). The germline V gene has CDR1 SGDLS and CDR2 YYNGEE. V shed 0 bases and J shed 6 bases, with 10 bases lying between them. This CDR3 is 13 amino acids long.